The following is a TCR beta chain sequence with its context. The CDR3 has 12 residues. In germline, CDR1 is KGHSH, CDR2 LQKENI. Trimming shortened V by 6 bases and J by 9 bases, and 12 bases separated the two germline ends. Participants were placed into cohorts based on the clinical history they reported. Per the study methods: Amplification from reference gene primers served as the basis for estimated nucleated cell counts. Some clones are missing from TCRdb's copy, which holds only in-frame ones; the method was immunoSEQ multiplex PCR. That table gives V, J and clone size, and the DNA gave D and trimming. In the table there are fewer than 350,000 clones, 88% of which are singletons. The data belong to a study of blood T cell repertoires in COVID-19. Study information: Symptom resolution, clearance, or two negative PCRs marked the recovered donors of Cohort 3. Sample material is recorded as cDNA or gDNA derived from T cells, B-cell-depleted T cells, or PBMCs.

The source material was PBMCs or T cells enriched from blood (not recorded which). This chain connects TRBV18 to TRBJ2-1, with D uncertain. This sequence originates from a woman between 55 and 75 years old in a cohort exposed to, infected with or recovered from COVID-19 (not recorded which). CDR3 sequence: CASSPPVGEQFF. The CDR3 region has the DNA TGTGCCAGCTCTCCTCCCGTCGGTGAGCAGTTCTTC.